A single sample is the source of the 9 T cell receptor beta chains below, sequenced in a study of shared clonotypes between healthy human individuals. Sequencing was performed with immunoSEQ multiplex PCR; in TCRdb, only in-frame clones are kept and a portion is missing. Of 2 million to 2.5 million clones in the sample, around 95% were seen once. The sequencing input was naive CD4+ T cells sorted from blood. The subset was: CD45RA+ positively selected. These receptors all stem from a man between 18 and 29 years old in good health.

The chain couples TRBV27 to TRBJ1-1, with TRBD1 matching 7 bases. The V gene end was trimmed by 6 bases and the J gene end by 5 bases; junction bases not matched to a gene: 21. Per the germline V gene, CDR1 is MNHEY and CDR2 is SMNVEV (reference sequence). The CDR3 sequence is 18 residues long. In DNA form, the CDR3 reads TGTGCCAGCAGACCACTGCGACAGGGTGTGGGCGGAAGGACTGAAGCTTTCTTT. This encodes CASRPLRQGVGGRTEAFF.

In its sample, this clone was seen many times. This chain links TRBV30 with TRBJ1-1; the D is unclear. The V end lost 5 bases, the J end lost 4 bases, and 8 bases lay between the germline ends. The CDR3 contains 11 residues. The V gene's germline CDR1 is GTSNPN and CDR2 SVGIG (reference sequence). CDR3 sequence: CAWAEGTEAFF. In nucleotides, the CDR3 is TGTGCCTGGGCCGAGGGCACTGAAGCTTTCTTT.

This rearrangement joins TRBV5-5 to TRBJ2-3; 9 bases line up with TRBD2. There are 17 residues in the CDR3. Germline V gene data show CDR1 as SGHKS and CDR2 as YYEKEE (reference sequence). J gave up 1 base and V 2 bases, and 8 bases lay outside the gene matches. CDR3 coding DNA: TGTGCCAGCAGCTTTCTGCCCCCTAGCGGGGGCACAGATACGCAGTATTTT. This sequence encodes CASSFLPPSGGTDTQYF.

The chain is built from TRBV18 and TRBJ2-5; 13 bases agree with TRBD2. Looked up from germline, CDR1 is KGHSH and CDR2 is LQKENI. The CDR3 contains 16 residues. Losses at the gene ends were 3 bases for V and 5 bases for J; bases not matched to a gene: 6. The CDR3 loop reads CASSPQGLAGVETQYF. For the CDR3, the DNA is TGTGCCAGCTCACCCCAAGGACTAGCGGGAGTGGAGACCCAGTACTTC.

The chain carries TRBV28 and TRBJ1-2, with D hard to call. V lost 4 bases and J 7 bases, leaving 13 bases between the germline ends. CDR1 and CDR2 from the germline V gene are MDHEN and SYDVKM. The CDR3 totals 13 residues. The CDR3 bases are TGTGCCAGCAGTTCCCCTAAGGTTTCTGGCTACACCTTC. It is translated as CASSSPKVSGYTF.

V usage is TRBV7-2 and J usage is TRBJ1-1; D uncertain. This CDR3 is built from 14 residues. Germline V gene sequence: CDR1 SGHTA, CDR2 FQGNSA. The V and J ends lost 5 bases and 0 bases respectively, with 10 bases between them. The CDR3 DNA reads as TGTGCCAGCAGCCCGTTCCAGATGAACACTGAAGCTTTCTTT. Its translation: CASSPFQMNTEAFF. Based on the CDR3 plus reference TRBV7-2 and TRBJ1-1, the full variable domain is GAGVSQSPSNKVTEKGKDVELRCDPISGHTALYWYRQSLGQGLEFLIYFQGNSAPDKSGLPSDRFSAERTGGSVSTLTIQRTQQEDSAVYLCASSPFQMNTEAFFGQGTRLTVV.

The chain links TRBV5-1 to TRBJ2-7; TRBD2 is a possible D gene (6 bases). Deletions cut 0 bases from V and 7 bases from J, with 14 bases between. The germline V gene encodes CDR1 SGHRS and CDR2 YFSETQ. The CDR3 runs to 14 residues. CDR3 DNA: TGCGCCAGCAGCTTGGGATCGGGGGTTGAAGAGCAGTACTTC. Its translation is CASSLGSGVEEQYF. The complete variable domain, with remaining parts taken from reference TRBV5-1 and TRBJ2-7, reads KAGVTQTPRYLIKTRGQQVTLSCSPISGHRSVSWYQQTPGQGLQFLFEYFSETQRNKGNFPGRFSGRQFSNSRSEMNVSTLELGDSALYLCASSLGSGVEEQYFGPGTRLTVT.

The chain is built from TRBV6-5 and TRBJ1-2; D gene uncertain. CDR1 and CDR2 from the germline V gene are MNHEY and SVGAGI. This CDR3 has 13 amino acids. The ends were cut back, 3 bases at V and 3 bases at J, with 8 bases in the middle. The CDR3 sequence: CASSYFKHYGYTF. The CDR3 bases are TGTGCCAGCAGTTATTTTAAACACTATGGCTACACCTTC.

The chain carries TRBV27 and TRBJ2-3; D may be TRBD1 (5 bases). Germline loops: CDR1 MNHEY, CDR2 SMNVEV (reference sequence). The V and J ends lost 3 bases and 10 bases respectively, with 14 bases between them. This CDR3 comprises 13 residues. CDR3 nucleotides: TGTGCCAGCAGTTTCCCGCAAACCAGGGCGCAGTATTTT. Translation gives CASSFPQTRAQYF.